Shown below are 15 T cell receptor beta chains from a single sample sequenced in a study of shared clonotypes between healthy human individuals. Using immunoSEQ multiplex PCR, the repertoire was profiled, and TCRdb retains in-frame clones only, with some absent. The table lists fewer than 200,000 clones, around 93% of them singletons. Material for sequencing was naive CD4+ T cells sorted from blood. Specified subset: CD45RA+ positively selected. The receptor set was obtained from a woman aged 25-40 years in good health.

The CDR3 sequence is CAFRLAGVTGELFF. The DNA for the CDR3 is TGTGCCTTCAGACTAGCGGGAGTAACCGGGGAGCTGTTTTTT. The rearrangement joins TRBV30 to TRBJ2-2, with 12 bases that match TRBD2. Germline V gene data show CDR1 as GTSNPN and CDR2 as SVGIG (reference sequence). This CDR3 is 14 amino acids long. Trimming cost V 7 bases and J 5 bases; bases outside gene matches: 5.

The rearrangement links TRBV7-8 to TRBJ2-7; no firm D call. The CDR3 contains 14 residues. Trimming cost V 2 bases and J 7 bases, with 15 bases left between them. CDR1 is SGHVS and CDR2 is FQNEAQ in the germline V gene. CDR3 region: CASSLKVPPREQYF. The CDR3 DNA reads as TGTGCCAGCAGCTTAAAGGTTCCCCCGCGGGAGCAGTACTTC.

The rearrangement links TRBV5-8 to TRBJ1-5; possibly TRBD1 for D (5 bases). Trimming took 4 bases from V and 0 from J, leaving 11 bases between them. CDR3 length: 15 residues. Germline assignment: CDR1 SGHTS and CDR2 YDEGEE. The CDR3 loop reads CASSPGGYSNQPQHF. In DNA form, the CDR3 reads TGTGCCAGCAGCCCCGGGGGATATAGCAATCAGCCCCAGCATTTT.

This clone was counted a single time. J is TRBJ2-6 and V is TRBV5-1, with a possible D match to TRBD2 (5 bases). This CDR3 has 16 amino acids. Trimming removed 0 bases from V and 0 bases from J, with 7 bases in between. Germline assignment: CDR1 SGHRS and CDR2 YFSETQ. CDR3 amino acids: CASSLAAGSGANVLTF. In DNA form, the CDR3 reads TGCGCCAGCAGCTTGGCTGCGGGCTCTGGGGCCAACGTCCTGACTTTC.

This chain joins TRBV30 and TRBJ1-5; D may be TRBD1 (5 bases). Germline V gene data show CDR1 as GTSNPN and CDR2 as SVGIG (reference sequence). The CDR3 is 16 residues long. V was trimmed by 3 bases and J by 2 bases, leaving 17 bases between them. The CDR3 coding sequence is TGTGCCTGGAGGAGAGGGGCCCGGGCCCGCAATCAGCCCCAGCATTTT. It specifies CAWRRGARARNQPQHF. Together with reference TRBV30 and TRBJ1-5, the CDR3 gives the full variable domain: SQTIHQWPATLVQPVGSPLSLECTVEGTSNPNLYWYRQAAGRGLQLLFYSVGIGQISSEVPQNLSASRPQDRQFILSSKKLLLSDSGFYLCAWRRGARARNQPQHFGDGTRLSIL.

This sequence joins TRBV28 and TRBJ2-4, with 10 bases that match TRBD1. The CDR3 contains 16 residues. V was pared by 6 bases and J by 5 bases, with 10 bases of the junction left unmatched. CDR1 and CDR2 (germline): MDHEN, SYDVKM. As DNA, the CDR3 is TGTGCCAGCAGCAAGGGATTAGGGACAGGGGAAAACATTCAGTACTTC. The encoded protein is CASSKGLGTGENIQYF. The whole variable domain, remainder taken from reference TRBV28 and TRBJ2-4, is DVKVTQSSRYLVKRTGEKVFLECVQDMDHENMFWYRQDPGLGLRLIYFSYDVKMKEKGDIPEGYSVSREKKERFSLILESASTNQTSMYLCASSKGLGTGENIQYFGAGTRLSVL.

The rearrangement joins TRBV11-1 to TRBJ1-1; TRBD1 is a possible D gene (6 bases). Germline V lookup: CDR1 SGHAT, CDR2 FQDESV (reference sequence). V dropped 5 bases and J dropped 4 bases, with 17 bases sitting between them. The CDR3 covers 15 residues. CDR3 sequence (DNA): TGTGCCAGCAGCGTGGGGGCGGGCGTGGGCACTGAAGCTTTCTTT. Protein product: CASSVGAGVGTEAFF.

The gene calls are TRBV19 and TRBJ2-4; D ambiguous. The germline V gene has CDR1 LNHDA and CDR2 SQIVND (reference sequence). V dropped 2 bases and J dropped 5 bases, with 10 bases sitting between them. The CDR3 is 14 amino acids. As DNA, the CDR3 is TGTGCCAGTAGTATATGGGTTTCCGAAAACATTCAGTACTTC. Amino acid sequence: CASSIWVSENIQYF.

The count of this clone is one. The CDR3 region has the DNA TGTGCCAGCAGTTTGTCCAGCGGGGCAAGCTCCTACGAGCAGTACTTC. It specifies CASSLSSGASSYEQYF. The gene calls are TRBV27 and TRBJ2-5, with 7 bases aligning to TRBD2. The J call may be wrong; the DNA end is better matched by TRBJ2-7. The CDR3 contains 16 residues. Germline CDR1 reads MNHEY; CDR2 reads SMNVEV (reference sequence).

This chain links TRBV5-1 with TRBJ2-7; a weak D match, TRBD1 (6 bases). Germline V gene lookup returns CDR1 SGHRS and CDR2 YFSETQ. V was shortened by 4 bases and J by 6 bases, with 11 bases between the two germline ends. There are 12 residues in the CDR3. The CDR3 sequence: CASSLEGGEQYF. The CDR3 DNA sequence: TGCGCCAGCAGCCTGGAAGGGGGCGAGCAGTACTTC.

CDR3 protein: CASSLLWGVYGYTF. Here the CDR3 DNA reads TGTGCCAGCAGCCTTCTGTGGGGGGTCTATGGCTACACCTTC. The rearrangement uses TRBV5-5 and TRBJ1-2, with a weak D call TRBD1 (5 bases). The V end was cut by 4 bases, the J end by 4 bases, with 14 bases between. Germline values: CDR1 SGHKS, CDR2 YYEKEE (reference sequence). The CDR3 sequence is 14 residues long.

The gene calls are TRBV4-2 and TRBJ2-5, with 8 positions matching TRBD2. The DNA end is a closer match to TRBJ2-7, so the J assignment may be wrong. The CDR3 has 15 residues. Germline V CDR1 and CDR2: LGHNA, YNFKEQ. CDR3 DNA sequence: TGTGCCAGCAGCCAAGTTGGGACTAGGAGCTACGAGCAGTACTTC. As protein: CASSQVGTRSYEQYF.

J is TRBJ1-1 and V is TRBV10-3, with D tentatively TRBD1 (5 bases). Between the trimmed V and J ends, which lost 2 bases and 1 base, there was a span of 5 bases. Germline V CDR1 and CDR2: ENHRY, SYGVKD. The CDR3 totals 13 residues. The CDR3 reads CAISEQGNTEAFF. DNA for the CDR3: TGTGCCATCAGTGAGCAGGGGAACACTGAAGCTTTCTTT.

The rearrangement joins TRBV5-1 to TRBJ2-3; D is possibly TRBD1 or TRBD2 (6 bases each). V was pared by 3 bases and J by 2 bases, with 10 bases between. CDR3 length: 14 amino acids. From germline, CDR1 is SGHRS and CDR2 YFSETQ. CDR3 nucleotide sequence: TGCGCCAGCAGCTATTGGGGGGCCACAGATACGCAGTATTTT. It translates to CASSYWGATDTQYF.

The gene calls are TRBV11-2 and TRBJ1-3; D gene uncertain. Trimming removed 2 bases from V and 6 bases from J, with 11 bases in between. The CDR3 is made up of 14 amino acids. In germline, CDR1 is SGHAT, CDR2 FQNNGV. Here the CDR3 DNA reads TGTGCCAGCAGCTTAAGACGGAGGGAAAACACCATATATTTT. This codes for CASSLRRRENTIYF. The variable domain in full, completed from reference TRBV11-2 and TRBJ1-3, reads EAGVAQSPRYKIIEKRQSVAFWCNPISGHATLYWYQQILGQGPKLLIQFQNNGVVDDSQLPKDRFSAERLKGVDSTLKIQPAKLEDSAVYLCASSLRRRENTIYFGEGSWLTVV.